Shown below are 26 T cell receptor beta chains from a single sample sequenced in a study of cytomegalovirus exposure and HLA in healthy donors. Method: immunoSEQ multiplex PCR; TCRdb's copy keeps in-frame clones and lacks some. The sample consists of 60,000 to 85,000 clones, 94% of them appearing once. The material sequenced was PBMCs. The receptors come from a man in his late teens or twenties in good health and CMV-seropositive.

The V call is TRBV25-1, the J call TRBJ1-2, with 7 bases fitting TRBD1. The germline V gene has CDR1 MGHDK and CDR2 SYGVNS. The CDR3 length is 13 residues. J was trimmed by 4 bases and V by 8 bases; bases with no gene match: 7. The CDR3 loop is CASEPGGGYGYTF. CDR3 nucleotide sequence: TGTGCCAGCGAACCAGGGGGTGGCTATGGCTACACCTTC.

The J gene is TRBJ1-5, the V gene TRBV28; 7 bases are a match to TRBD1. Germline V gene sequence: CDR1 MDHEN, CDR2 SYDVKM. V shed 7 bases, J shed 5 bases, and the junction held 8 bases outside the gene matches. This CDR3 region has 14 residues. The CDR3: CASKRRQGYQPQHF. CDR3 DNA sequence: TGTGCCAGCAAAAGACGACAGGGCTATCAGCCCCAGCATTTT.

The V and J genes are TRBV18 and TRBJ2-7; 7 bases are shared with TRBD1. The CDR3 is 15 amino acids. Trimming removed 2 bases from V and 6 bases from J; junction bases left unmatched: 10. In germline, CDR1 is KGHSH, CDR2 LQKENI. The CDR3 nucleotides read TGTGCCAGCTCACCAAGACAGGACAGGACAACCGAGCAGTACTTC. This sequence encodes CASSPRQDRTTEQYF. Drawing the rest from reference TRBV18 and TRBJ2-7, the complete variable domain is NAGVMQNPRHLVRRRGQEARLRCSPMKGHSHVYWYRQLPEEGLKFMVYLQKENIIDESGMPKERFSAEFPKEGPSILRIQQVVRGDSAAYFCASSPRQDRTTEQYFGPGTRLTVT.

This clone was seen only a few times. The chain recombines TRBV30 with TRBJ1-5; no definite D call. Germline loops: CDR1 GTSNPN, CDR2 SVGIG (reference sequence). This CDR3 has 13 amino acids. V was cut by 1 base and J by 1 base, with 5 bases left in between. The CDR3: CAWSGASNQPQHF. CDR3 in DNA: TGTGCCTGGAGTGGCGCCAGCAATCAGCCCCAGCATTTT.

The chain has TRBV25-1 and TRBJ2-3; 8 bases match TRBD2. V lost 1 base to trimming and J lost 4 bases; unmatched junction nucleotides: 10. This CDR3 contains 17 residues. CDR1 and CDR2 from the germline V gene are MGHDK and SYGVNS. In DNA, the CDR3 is TGTGCCAGCAGTGAATGGGGAGCGGGAGCGATCGCAGATACGCAGTATTTT. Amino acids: CASSEWGAGAIADTQYF. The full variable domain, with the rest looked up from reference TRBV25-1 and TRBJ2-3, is EADIYQTPRYLVIGTGKKITLECSQTMGHDKMYWYQQDPGMELHLIHYSYGVNSTEKGDLSSESTVSRIRTEHFPLTLESARPSHTSQYLCASSEWGAGAIADTQYFGPGTRLTVL.

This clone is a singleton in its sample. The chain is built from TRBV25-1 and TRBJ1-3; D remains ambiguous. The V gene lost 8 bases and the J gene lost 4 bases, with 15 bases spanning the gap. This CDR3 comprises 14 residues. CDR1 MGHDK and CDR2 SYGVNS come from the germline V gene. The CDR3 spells CASQSPVRGNTIYF. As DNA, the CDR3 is TGTGCCAGCCAATCCCCGGTGAGAGGAAACACCATATATTTT.

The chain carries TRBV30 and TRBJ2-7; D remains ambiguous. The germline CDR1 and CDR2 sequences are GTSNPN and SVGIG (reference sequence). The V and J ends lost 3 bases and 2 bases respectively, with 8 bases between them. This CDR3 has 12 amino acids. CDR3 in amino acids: CAWSGSPYEQYF. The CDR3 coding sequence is TGTGCCTGGAGCGGGTCCCCCTACGAGCAGTACTTC.

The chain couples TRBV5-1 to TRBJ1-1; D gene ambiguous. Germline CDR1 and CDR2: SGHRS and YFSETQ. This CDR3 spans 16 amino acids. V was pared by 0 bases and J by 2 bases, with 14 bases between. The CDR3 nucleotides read TGCGCCAGCAGCTTGGCCAGGAGGCAGCAAAACACTGAAGCTTTCTTT. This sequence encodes CASSLARRQQNTEAFF.

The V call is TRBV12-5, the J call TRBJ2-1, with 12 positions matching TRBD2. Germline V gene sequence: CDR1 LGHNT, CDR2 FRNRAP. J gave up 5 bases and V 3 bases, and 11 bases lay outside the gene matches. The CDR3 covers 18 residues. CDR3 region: CASGFNGLAGPDNNEQFF. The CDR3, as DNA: TGTGCTAGTGGTTTTAATGGACTAGCGGGACCCGATAACAATGAGCAGTTCTTC. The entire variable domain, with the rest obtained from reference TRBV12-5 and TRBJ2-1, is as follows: DARVTQTPRHKVTEMGQEVTMRCQPILGHNTVFWYRQTMMQGLELLAYFRNRAPLDDSGMPKDRFSAEMPDATLATLKIQPSEPRDSAVYFCASGFNGLAGPDNNEQFFGPGTRLTVL.

The CDR3 sequence: CASSPGTDYGYTF. The DNA for the CDR3 is TGTGCCAGCTCACCAGGGACAGACTATGGCTACACCTTC. The V gene is TRBV18, the J gene TRBJ1-2; 7 positions match TRBD1. Germline lookup yields CDR1 KGHSH and CDR2 LQKENI. This CDR3 contains 13 residues. V dropped 2 bases and J dropped 3; count of bases not matched to a gene: 0.

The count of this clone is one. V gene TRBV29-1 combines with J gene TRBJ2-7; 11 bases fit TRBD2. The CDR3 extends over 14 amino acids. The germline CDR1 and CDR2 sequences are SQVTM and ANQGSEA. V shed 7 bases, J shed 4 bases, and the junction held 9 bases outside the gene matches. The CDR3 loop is CSALAGGQVYEQYF. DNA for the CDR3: TGCAGCGCTTTAGCGGGAGGGCAAGTTTACGAGCAGTACTTC.

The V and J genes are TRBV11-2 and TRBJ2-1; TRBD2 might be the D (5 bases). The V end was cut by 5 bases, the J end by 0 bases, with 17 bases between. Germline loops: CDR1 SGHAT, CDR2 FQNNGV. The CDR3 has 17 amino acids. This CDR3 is CASSPLRMGSSYNEQFF. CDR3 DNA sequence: TGTGCCAGCAGCCCACTTCGTATGGGGAGCTCCTACAATGAGCAGTTCTTC.

In DNA, the CDR3 is TGTGCCAGCAGTCTAGCGGGAGGTTACAATGAGCAGTTCTTC. This gives the protein CASSLAGGYNEQFF. The chain carries TRBV28 and TRBJ2-1; the match to TRBD2 covers 11 bases. CDR1 and CDR2 (germline): MDHEN, SYDVKM. The CDR3 sequence is 14 residues long. The J segment lost 4 bases and the V segment lost 5 bases, leaving 1 base of the junction unmatched.

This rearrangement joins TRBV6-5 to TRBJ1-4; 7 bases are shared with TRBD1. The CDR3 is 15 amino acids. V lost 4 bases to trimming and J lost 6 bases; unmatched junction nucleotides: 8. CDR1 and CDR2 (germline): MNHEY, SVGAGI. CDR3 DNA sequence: TGTGCCAGCAGTTCTAGACAGGGACCCGATGAAAAACTGTTTTTT. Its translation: CASSSRQGPDEKLFF.

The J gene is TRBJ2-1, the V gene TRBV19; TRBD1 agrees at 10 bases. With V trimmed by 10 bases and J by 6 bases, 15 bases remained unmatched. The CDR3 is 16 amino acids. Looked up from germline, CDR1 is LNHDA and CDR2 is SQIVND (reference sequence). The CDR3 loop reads CATIPRGTGVFNEQFF. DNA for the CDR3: TGTGCCACCATCCCGAGAGGGACAGGGGTTTTCAATGAGCAGTTCTTC.

The CDR3 region is CASRPGSNQPQHF. The CDR3 DNA follows: TGTGCCAGCAGGCCGGGGAGCAATCAGCCCCAGCATTTT. The V gene is TRBV27, the J gene TRBJ1-5; D gene unclear. The V end was cut by 6 bases, the J end by 1 base, with 7 bases between. The CDR3 covers 13 residues. In germline, CDR1 is MNHEY, CDR2 SMNVEV (reference sequence).

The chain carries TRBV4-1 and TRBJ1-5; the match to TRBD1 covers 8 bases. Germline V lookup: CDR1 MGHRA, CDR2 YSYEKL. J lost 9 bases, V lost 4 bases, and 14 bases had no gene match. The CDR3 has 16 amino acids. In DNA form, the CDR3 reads TGCGCCAGCAGCCCAACTAAGGGACAGGCATCCCCGCCCCAGCATTTT. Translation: CASSPTKGQASPPQHF.

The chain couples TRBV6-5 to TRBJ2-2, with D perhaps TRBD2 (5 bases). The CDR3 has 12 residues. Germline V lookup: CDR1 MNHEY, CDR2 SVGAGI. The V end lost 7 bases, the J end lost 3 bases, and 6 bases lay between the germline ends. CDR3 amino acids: CASKEDTGELFF. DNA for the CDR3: TGTGCCAGCAAGGAGGACACCGGGGAGCTGTTTTTT.

CDR3 sequence reads: CASSLGLPPETQYF. The CDR3 region has the DNA TGTGCCAGCAGTTTAGGACTCCCCCCGGAGACCCAGTACTTC. The V call is TRBV28, the J call TRBJ2-5, with a tentative D call TRBD2 (5 bases). V was pared by 2 bases and J by 5 bases, with 12 bases between. The CDR3 extends over 14 amino acids. The V gene's germline CDR1 is MDHEN and CDR2 SYDVKM.

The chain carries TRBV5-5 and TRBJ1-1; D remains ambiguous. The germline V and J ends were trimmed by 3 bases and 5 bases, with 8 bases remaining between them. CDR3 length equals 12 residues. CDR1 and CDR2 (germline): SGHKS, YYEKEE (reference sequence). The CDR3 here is CASSSRGTEAFF. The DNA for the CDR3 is TGTGCCAGCAGCTCCCGCGGGACTGAAGCTTTCTTT. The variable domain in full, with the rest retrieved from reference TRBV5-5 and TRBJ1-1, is DAGVTQSPTHLIKTRGQQVTLRCSPISGHKSVSWYQQVLGQGPQFIFQYYEKEERGRGNFPDRFSARQFPNYSSELNVNALLLGDSALYLCASSSRGTEAFFGQGTRLTVV.

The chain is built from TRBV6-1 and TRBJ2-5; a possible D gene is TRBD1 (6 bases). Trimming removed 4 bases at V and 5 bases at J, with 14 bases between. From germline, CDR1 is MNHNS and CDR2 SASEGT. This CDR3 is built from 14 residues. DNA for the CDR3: TGTGCCAGCAGTGTGGGGGCGGGTATCGAGACCCAGTACTTC. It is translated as CASSVGAGIETQYF.

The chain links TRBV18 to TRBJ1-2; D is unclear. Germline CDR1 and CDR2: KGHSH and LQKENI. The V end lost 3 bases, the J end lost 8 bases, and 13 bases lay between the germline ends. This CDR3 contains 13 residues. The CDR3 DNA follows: TGTGCCAGCTCACCCACCGCGAGCGGGGGCTACACCTTC. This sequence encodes CASSPTASGGYTF.

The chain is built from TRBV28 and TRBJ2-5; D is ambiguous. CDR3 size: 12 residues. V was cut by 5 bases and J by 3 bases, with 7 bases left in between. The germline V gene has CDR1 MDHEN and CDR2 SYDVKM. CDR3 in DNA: TGTGCCAGCAGTCCGCCAGAAGAGACCCAGTACTTC. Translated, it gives CASSPPEETQYF.

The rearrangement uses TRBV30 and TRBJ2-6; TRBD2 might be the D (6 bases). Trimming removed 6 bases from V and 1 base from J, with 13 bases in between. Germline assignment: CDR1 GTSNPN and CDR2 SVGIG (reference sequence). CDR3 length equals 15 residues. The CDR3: CACIWGRSGANVLTF. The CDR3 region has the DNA TGTGCCTGTATATGGGGGAGGTCTGGGGCCAACGTCCTGACTTTC.

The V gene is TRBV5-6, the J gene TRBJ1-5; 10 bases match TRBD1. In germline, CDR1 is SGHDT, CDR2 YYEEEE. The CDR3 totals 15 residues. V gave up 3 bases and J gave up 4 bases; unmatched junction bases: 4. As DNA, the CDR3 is TGTGCCAGCAGCTACGGGACAGGGGAAAATCAGCCCCAGCATTTT. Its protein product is CASSYGTGENQPQHF. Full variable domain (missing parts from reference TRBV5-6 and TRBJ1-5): DAGVTQSPTHLIKTRGQQVTLRCSPKSGHDTVSWYQQALGQGPQFIFQYYEEEERQRGNFPDRFSGHQFPNYSSELNVNALLLGDSALYLCASSYGTGENQPQHFGDGTRLSIL.

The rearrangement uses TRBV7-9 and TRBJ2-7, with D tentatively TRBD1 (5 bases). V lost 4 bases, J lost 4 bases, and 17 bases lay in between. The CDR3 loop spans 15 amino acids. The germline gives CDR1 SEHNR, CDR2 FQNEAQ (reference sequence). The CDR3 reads CASSSLVREPYEQYF. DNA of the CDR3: TGTGCCAGCAGCTCATTGGTCAGGGAACCGTACGAGCAGTACTTC.